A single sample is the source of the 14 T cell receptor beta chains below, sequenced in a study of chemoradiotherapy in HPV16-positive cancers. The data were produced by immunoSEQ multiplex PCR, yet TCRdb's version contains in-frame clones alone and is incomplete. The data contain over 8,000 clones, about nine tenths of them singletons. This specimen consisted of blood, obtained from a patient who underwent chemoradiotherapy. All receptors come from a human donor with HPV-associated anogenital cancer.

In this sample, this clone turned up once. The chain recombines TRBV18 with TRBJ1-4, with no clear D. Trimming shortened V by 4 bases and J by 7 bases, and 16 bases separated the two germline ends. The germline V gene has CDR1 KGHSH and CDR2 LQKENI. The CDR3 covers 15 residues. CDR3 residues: CASSRAPGGSEKLFF. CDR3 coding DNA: TGTGCCAGCTCACGGGCCCCAGGTGGTAGTGAAAAACTGTTTTTT.

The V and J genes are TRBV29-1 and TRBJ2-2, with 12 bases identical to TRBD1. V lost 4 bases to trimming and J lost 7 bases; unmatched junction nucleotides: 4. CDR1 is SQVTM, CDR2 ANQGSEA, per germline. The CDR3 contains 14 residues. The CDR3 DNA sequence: TGCAGCGTTGGGGACAGGGGGCGCCACGGGGAGCTGTTTTTT. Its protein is CSVGDRGRHGELFF.

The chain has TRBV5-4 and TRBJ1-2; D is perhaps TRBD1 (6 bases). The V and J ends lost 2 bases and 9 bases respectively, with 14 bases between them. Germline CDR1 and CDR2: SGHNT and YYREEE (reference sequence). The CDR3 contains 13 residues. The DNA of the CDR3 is TGTGCCAGCAGCTTTCAGGCAGGGGAACGCTACACCTTC. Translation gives CASSFQAGERYTF. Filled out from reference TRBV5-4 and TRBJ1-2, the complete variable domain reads ETGVTQSPTHLIKTRGQQVTLRCSSQSGHNTVSWYQQALGQGPQFIFQYYREEENGRGNFPPRFSGLQFPNYSSELNVNALELDDSALYLCASSFQAGERYTFGSGTRLTVV.

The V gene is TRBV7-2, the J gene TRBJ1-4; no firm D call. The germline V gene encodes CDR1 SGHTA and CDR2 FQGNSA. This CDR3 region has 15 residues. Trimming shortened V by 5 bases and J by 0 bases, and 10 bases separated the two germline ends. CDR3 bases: TGTGCCAGCAGCCCCGGGCCCTCAACTAATGAAAAACTGTTTTTT. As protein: CASSPGPSTNEKLFF. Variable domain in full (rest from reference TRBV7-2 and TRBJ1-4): GAGVSQSPSNKVTEKGKDVELRCDPISGHTALYWYRQSLGQGLEFLIYFQGNSAPDKSGLPSDRFSAERTGGSVSTLTIQRTQQEDSAVYLCASSPGPSTNEKLFFGSGTQLSVL.

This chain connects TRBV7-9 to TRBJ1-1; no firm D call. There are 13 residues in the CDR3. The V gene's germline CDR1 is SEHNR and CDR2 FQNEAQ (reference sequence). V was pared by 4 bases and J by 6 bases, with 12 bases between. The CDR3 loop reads CASSSLIGAEAFF. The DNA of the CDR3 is TGTGCCAGCAGCTCCCTTATCGGGGCTGAAGCTTTCTTT.

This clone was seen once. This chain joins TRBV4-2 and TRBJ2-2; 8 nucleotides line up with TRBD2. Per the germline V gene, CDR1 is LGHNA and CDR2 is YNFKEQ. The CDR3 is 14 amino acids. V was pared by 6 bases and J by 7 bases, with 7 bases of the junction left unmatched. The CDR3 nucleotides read TGTGCCAGCAGTCCGGGGGGGCCGGGCGGGGAGCTGTTTTTT. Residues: CASSPGGPGGELFF.

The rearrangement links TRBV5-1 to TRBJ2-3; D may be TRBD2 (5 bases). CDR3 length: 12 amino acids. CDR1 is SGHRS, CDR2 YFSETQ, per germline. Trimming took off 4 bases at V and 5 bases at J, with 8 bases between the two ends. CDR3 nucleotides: TGCGCCAGCAGCCTGGCGGGAGATACGCAGTATTTT. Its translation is CASSLAGDTQYF.

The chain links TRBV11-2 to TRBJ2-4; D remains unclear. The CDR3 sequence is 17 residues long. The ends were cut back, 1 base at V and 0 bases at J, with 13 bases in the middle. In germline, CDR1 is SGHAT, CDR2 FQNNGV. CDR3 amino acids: CASSLGPGELAKNIQYF. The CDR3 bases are TGTGCCAGCAGCTTAGGTCCAGGAGAGCTAGCCAAAAACATTCAGTACTTC.

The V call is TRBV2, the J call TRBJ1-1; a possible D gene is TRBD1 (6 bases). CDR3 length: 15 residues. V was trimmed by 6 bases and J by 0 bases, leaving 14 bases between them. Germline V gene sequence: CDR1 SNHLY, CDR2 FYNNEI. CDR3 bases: TGTGCCAGCAGGGCCCAGACAGGCGTGAACACTGAAGCTTTCTTT. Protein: CASRAQTGVNTEAFF.

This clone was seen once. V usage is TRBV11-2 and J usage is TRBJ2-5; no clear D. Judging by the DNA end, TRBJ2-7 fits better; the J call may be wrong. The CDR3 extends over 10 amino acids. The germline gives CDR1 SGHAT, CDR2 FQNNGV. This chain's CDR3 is CASSYSEQYF. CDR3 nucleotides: TGTGCCAGCAGCTACAGCGAGCAGTACTTC.

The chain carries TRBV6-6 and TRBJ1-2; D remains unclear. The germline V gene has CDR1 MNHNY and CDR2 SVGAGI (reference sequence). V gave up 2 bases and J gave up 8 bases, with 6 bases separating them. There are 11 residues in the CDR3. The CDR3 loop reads CASSYAGGYTF. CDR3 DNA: TGTGCCAGCAGTTACGCGGGCGGCTACACCTTC.

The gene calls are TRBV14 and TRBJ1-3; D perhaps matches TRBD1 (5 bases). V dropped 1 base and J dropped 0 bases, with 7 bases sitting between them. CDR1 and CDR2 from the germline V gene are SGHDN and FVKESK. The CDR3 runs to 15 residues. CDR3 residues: CASSQGRGSGNTIYF. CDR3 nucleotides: TGTGCCAGCAGCCAAGGAAGGGGCTCTGGAAACACCATATATTTT.

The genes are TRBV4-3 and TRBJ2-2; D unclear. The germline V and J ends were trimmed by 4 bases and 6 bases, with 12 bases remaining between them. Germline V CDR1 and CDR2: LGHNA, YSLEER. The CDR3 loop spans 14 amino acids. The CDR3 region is CASSLQRAAGELFF. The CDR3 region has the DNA TGCGCCAGCAGCCTCCAGAGAGCCGCCGGGGAGCTGTTTTTT.

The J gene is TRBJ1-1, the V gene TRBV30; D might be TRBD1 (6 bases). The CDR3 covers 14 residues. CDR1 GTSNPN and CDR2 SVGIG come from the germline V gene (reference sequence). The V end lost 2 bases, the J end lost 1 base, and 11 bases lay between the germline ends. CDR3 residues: CAWSPTGRNTEAFF. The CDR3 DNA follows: TGTGCCTGGAGTCCAACAGGGCGGAACACTGAAGCTTTCTTT.